A selection of T cell receptor beta chains follows, all from one sample in a study of T-cell reconstitution after alpha-beta-depleted transplantation in children. TCRdb recomputed calls from the PCR reads with MiXCR, one row per CDR3 protein. The table records hundreds of thousands of distinct CDR3 sequences, around 13% of them present only once. Material: PBMCs, mostly from graft donor cells, obtained 360 days after TCRalphabeta/CD19-depleted stem cell transplant. The receptor source for this set is a male patient younger than 18 who had a stem cell transplant for acute myeloid leukemia, so the T cells may come from the graft donor. Each CDR3 is given with its conserved first and last residue. The order of the fields is CDR3 length, V gene, D gene, clone size, J gene, CDR3 DNA, CDR3 protein. A D gene is named only where the DNA matches it firmly. Clone size is shown for a subset of rows, as once, few, many or a class of expanded clone.

14	TRBV29-1	.	.	TRBJ2-1	TGCAGCGTTGAGTCGCGGGGTACCTACAATGAGCAGTTCTTC	CSVESRGTYNEQFF
15	TRBV24-1	TRBD1	many	TRBJ2-7	TGTGCCACCAGTGATTCGGGACAGGGGTACTACGAGCAGTACTTC	CATSDSGQGYYEQYF
16	TRBV4-2	TRBD2	.	TRBJ2-7	TGTGCCAGCAGCTTTTGGGGGGGGGATCTCTCCTACGAGCAGTACTTC	CASSFWGGDLSYEQYF
14	TRBV3-1	.	.	TRBJ1-1	TGTGCCAGCAGCCAAGTTGGGACACAGAGTGAAGCTTTCTTT	CASSQVGTQSEAFF
14	TRBV12-3/TRBV12-4	.	many	TRBJ2-1	TGTGCCAGCAGTCCGAGTCTCCGTCCCAATGAGCAGTTCTTC	CASSPSLRPNEQFF
13	TRBV20-1	.	.	TRBJ1-5	TGCAGTGCTACCCAGGGAGTCAGTCAGCCCCAGCATTTT	CSATQGVSQPQHF
16	TRBV7-9	.	few	TRBJ2-7	TGTGCCAGCAGCTTAGCGCGGGGAAAGAGCTCCTACGAGCAGTACTTC	CASSLARGKSSYEQYF
15	TRBV29-1	TRBD1	.	TRBJ2-7	TGCAGCGTTGAAAGGGCAGGACAGGGAACCTACGAGCAGTACTTC	CSVERAGQGTYEQYF
12	TRBV4-2	TRBD2	.	TRBJ2-1	TGTGCCAGCAGCCAAGATCGGGGTAGCGGGAGCTTC	CASSQDRGSGSF
16	TRBV5-6	.	few	TRBJ2-1	TGTGCCAGCACCTTAGCGGTGAAGATATCCTACAATGAGCAGTTCTTC	CASTLAVKISYNEQFF
14	TRBV19	.	.	TRBJ1-1	TGTGCCAGTAGTAGGCCGGGGGGATACACTGAAGCTTTCTTT	CASSRPGGYTEAFF
17	TRBV5-1	.	.	TRBJ2-7	TGCGCCAGCAGCTTGGCCAAGAAACAGGTCCCATCCTACGAGCAGTACTTC	CASSLAKKQVPSYEQYF
16	TRBV28	.	.	TRBJ2-2	TGTGCCAGCAGTTTTTTGAGGCCATACAACACCGGGGAGCTGTTTTTT	CASSFLRPYNTGELFF
17	TRBV27	TRBD2	.	TRBJ2-1	TGTGCCAGCAGTTTAGTCCTAGCGGGGTATTCCTACAATGAGCAGTTCTTC	CASSLVLAGYSYNEQFF
12	TRBV28	.	few	TRBJ2-1	TGTGCCAGCAGCAGCCCGGGACGTCTGCAGTTCTTC	CASSSPGRLQFF
14	TRBV6-5	.	many	TRBJ2-3	TGTGCCAGCAGTTACTCGCCGGACACAGATACGCAGTATTTT	CASSYSPDTDTQYF
14	TRBV7-6	TRBD1	few	TRBJ2-5	TGTGCCAGCAGCTTATGGCAGGGGGCTGAGACCCAGTACTTC	CASSLWQGAETQYF
14	TRBV12-3/TRBV12-4	.	many	TRBJ1-2	TGTGCCAGCAGACATGGGGAGGGGCCGGGTGGCTACACCTTC	CASRHGEGPGGYTF
18	TRBV4-2	TRBD2	many	TRBJ2-3	TGTGCCAGCAGCCAAGATAGGATGACTAGCGGGAGTCCAGATACGCAGTATTTT	CASSQDRMTSGSPDTQYF
11	TRBV20-1	.	few	TRBJ2-1	TGCAGTGTAGGCGAGACTTTCGATCAGTTCTTC	CSVGETFDQFF
15	TRBV3-1	TRBD2	few	TRBJ2-7	TGTGCCAGCAGCGTGGGACTAGCGGACACCTACGAGCAGTACTTC	CASSVGLADTYEQYF
17	TRBV7-2	TRBD2	.	TRBJ2-1	TGTGCCAGCAGCTTAACGCCTAGCGGGAGCTCCTACAATGAGCAGTTCTTC	CASSLTPSGSSYNEQFF
13	TRBV5-1	.	.	TRBJ1-6	TGCGCCAGCAGCTTAGGGGGTAATTCACCCCTCCACTTT	CASSLGGNSPLHF
13	TRBV6-2/TRBV6-3	.	.	TRBJ2-2	TGTGCCAGCAGTAGGGACCCCTACGGGGAGCTGTTTTTT	CASSRDPYGELFF
12	TRBV19	TRBD2	few	TRBJ2-3	TGTGCCAGTAGTACTCTAGCGGGAACGCAGTATTTT	CASSTLAGTQYF
15	TRBV11-2	TRBD1	.	TRBJ1-6	TGTGCCAGCACTAGTGGGGACAGGGTTAATTCACCCCTCCACTTT	CASTSGDRVNSPLHF
13	TRBV30	.	few	TRBJ2-1	TGTGCCTGGAGTCTAGGCCAATACAATGAGCAGTTCTTC	CAWSLGQYNEQFF
15	TRBV7-8	.	.	TRBJ2-7	TGTGCCAGCAGCTTAGGCGGGACCGGCCCCAACGAGCAGTACTTC	CASSLGGTGPNEQYF
15	TRBV20-1	.	.	TRBJ2-1	TGCAGTGCCCGGGCCTGGGCGATTTTTTACAATGAGCAGTTCTTC	CSARAWAIFYNEQFF
18	TRBV6-2/TRBV6-3	TRBD2	.	TRBJ2-2	TGTGCCAGCAGTTACTCGAGACTAGCGGGAGGGAGCACCGGGGAGCTGTTTTTT	CASSYSRLAGGSTGELFF
17	TRBV28	.	few	TRBJ2-7	TGTGCCAGCAGTCCCTGGACAGACTTAAGGAGATCCTACGAGCAGTACTTC	CASSPWTDLRRSYEQYF
18	TRBV20-1	TRBD2	.	TRBJ2-1	TGCAGTGCTAGAACCGGAAGACTAGCGGACTTGGCGTCCAATGAGCAGTTCTTC	CSARTGRLADLASNEQFF
14	TRBV20-1	.	few	TRBJ2-2	TGCAGTGCTATGGTTATGGCGGACACCGGGGAGCTGTTTTTT	CSAMVMADTGELFF
16	TRBV12-3/TRBV12-4	TRBD2	few	TRBJ2-7	TGTGCCAGCAGTTTTCTAATACGGGAGGGCCTGGACGAGCAGTACTTC	CASSFLIREGLDEQYF
16	TRBV24-1	.	few	TRBJ2-1	TGTGCCACCAGTGTCCCCGGGGGACATCAACCTAATGAGCAGTTCTTC	CATSVPGGHQPNEQFF
17	TRBV7-3	.	.	TRBJ2-1	TGTGCCAGCAGCAAAAATGCAGTCGGGACTGGGTACAATGAGCAGTTCTTC	CASSKNAVGTGYNEQFF
14	TRBV29-1	TRBD2	.	TRBJ2-3	TGCAGCGTTCGCGGGAGGACCGAGTGGGGTACGCAGTATTTT	CSVRGRTEWGTQYF
14	TRBV7-9	.	.	TRBJ2-7	TGTGCCAGCAGCTCCGGGGTTAAACTCTACGAGCAGTACTTC	CASSSGVKLYEQYF
15	TRBV28	.	few	TRBJ2-3	TGTGCCAGCAGTCTGCTCTATCACAGCACAGATACGCAGTATTTT	CASSLLYHSTDTQYF
17	TRBV11-2	.	many	TRBJ2-3	TGTGCCAGCAGCCCGATATGGCCCCCCATTGGCACAGATACGCAGTATTTT	CASSPIWPPIGTDTQYF
15	TRBV4-3	.	many	TRBJ2-3	TGCGCCAGCAGCCAAGATGTAGCGGGCACAGATACGCAGTATTTT	CASSQDVAGTDTQYF
17	TRBV20-1	TRBD2	.	TRBJ2-1	TGCAGTGCTAGAACCTCGGAGCTAGCGGGAAACTACAATGAGCAGTTCTTC	CSARTSELAGNYNEQFF